Listed here are 11 T cell receptor beta chains from one sample, sequenced in a study of human T cells and chemical hapten exposure. TCRdb independently ran MiXCR on the RACE reads; one entry per CDR3 protein. This table holds roughly 380,000 distinct CDR3 sequences, just under 6.5% found once. The time point: patch test 2, 6 weeks after DPC sensitization. As to treatment: therapeutic diphenylcyclopropenone sensitization with weekly scalp DPC. Sequenced material: whole blood, taken in connection with sensitization to the hapten diphenylcyclopropenone (DPC). Receptor source: a young woman with alopecia areata. Some clones in this sample may be carry-over from other donors' samples.

The chain recombines TRBV7-9 with TRBJ2-3; 11 bases line up with TRBD2. The CDR3 totals 16 residues. V lost 3 bases and J lost 2; bases outside the gene matches: 4. CDR1 is SEHNR and CDR2 is FQNEAQ in the germline V gene (reference sequence). In nucleotides, the CDR3 is TGTGCCAGCAGCTTGGCTAGCGGGGGGTACACAGATACGCAGTATTTT. Protein product: CASSLASGGYTDTQYF.

The table lists this clonotype with many counts. The chain employs TRBV20-1 and TRBJ1-6; TRBD1 matches at 9 bases. V dropped 7 bases and J dropped 7; count of bases not matched to a gene: 5. The CDR3 contains 13 residues. In germline, CDR1 is DFQATT, CDR2 SNEGSKA (reference sequence). CDR3 in DNA: TGCAGTGTTACGGACAGGGGCAATTCACCCCTCCACTTT. This codes for CSVTDRGNSPLHF.

This clonotype has ten or more counts. CDR3 residues: CASSKTLTGNHEQYF. The CDR3 region has the DNA TGTGCCAGCAGCAAAACACTCACAGGGAATCACGAGCAGTACTTC. The V call is TRBV21-1, the J call TRBJ2-7; the DNA was not compared with TRBD1, the D call given in the table. TRBV21-1 is a documented pseudogene. This CDR3 spans 15 amino acids.

This clonotype was picked up a small number of times. The chain uses TRBV6-1 and TRBJ2-5; D tentatively fits TRBD1 or TRBD2 (5 bases each). Germline lookup yields CDR1 MNHNS and CDR2 SASEGT. Trimming stripped 0 bases from V and 4 bases from J, with 12 bases between. The CDR3 contains 15 residues. The chain's CDR3 is CASSEARESRETQYF. DNA of the CDR3: TGTGCCAGCAGTGAAGCCAGGGAGTCGCGAGAGACCCAGTACTTC.

This clonotype was seen at least ten times. The J gene is TRBJ1-2, the V gene TRBV20-1; D unclear. Germline CDR1 is DFQATT and CDR2 is SNEGSKA (reference sequence). V lost 3 bases and J lost 2, with 4 bases in between. The CDR3 spans 11 residues. DNA for the CDR3: TGCAGTGCTAGGGTCAACTATGGCTACACCTTC. Translating it yields CSARVNYGYTF.

This chain joins TRBV12-3 or TRBV12-4 and TRBJ2-3; 8 nucleotides match TRBD2. The J segment lost 6 bases and the V segment lost 6 bases, leaving 8 bases of the junction unmatched. CDR3 length: 14 amino acids. The CDR3 region is CASSYRGGGDTQYF. The CDR3 DNA sequence: TGTGCCAGCAGCTACCGGGGGGGCGGCGATACGCAGTATTTT.

As for this clonotype: Compared with germline, one end of the junction differs, possibly owing to a read error. The rearrangement links TRBV20-1 to TRBJ2-3; D is unclear. From germline, CDR1 is DFQATT and CDR2 SNEGSKA (reference sequence). The CDR3 is 12 amino acids. The chain's CDR3 is CSARDPLPRRHF. In DNA form, the CDR3 reads TGCAGTGCTAGAGATCCACTACCTCGTCGGCATTTT.

This clonotype was recorded many times. The CDR3: CASSQDVRVSNQPQHF. CDR3 coding DNA: TGTGCCAGCAGCCAAGATGTCAGGGTTAGCAATCAGCCCCAGCATTTT. J is TRBJ1-5 and V is TRBV4-2, with D possibly matching TRBD1 (5 bases). Germline CDR1 is LGHNA and CDR2 is YNFKEQ. This CDR3 is built from 16 residues. The V gene lost 0 bases and the J gene lost 0 bases, with 9 bases spanning the gap.

In its sample, this clonotype was seen many times. This chain connects TRBV29-1 to TRBJ1-1, with a possible D match to TRBD1 (6 bases). Trimming left V 3 bases short and J 5 bases short, with 16 bases between. There are 14 residues in the CDR3. Germline loops: CDR1 SQVTM, CDR2 ANQGSEA. In DNA, the CDR3 is TGCAGCGTTGATGGGTACAGGGAGTTGACTGAAGCTTTCTTT. It specifies CSVDGYRELTEAFF.

The V call is TRBV6-2 or TRBV6-3, the J call TRBJ2-5; D remains unclear. The CDR3 covers 13 residues. The germline V and J ends were trimmed by 6 bases and 4 bases, with 12 bases remaining between them. Germline V gene sequence: CDR1 MNHEY, CDR2 SVGEGT. In DNA, the CDR3 is TGTGCCAGCAGACTGCCAACTCCAGAGACCCAGTACTTC. It codes for CASRLPTPETQYF.

The table lists this clonotype with many counts. The rearrangement links TRBV6-5 to TRBJ1-6; no reliable D call. Germline V lookup: CDR1 MNHEY, CDR2 SVGAGI. The CDR3 has 13 amino acids. V dropped 7 bases and J dropped 7 bases, with 11 bases sitting between them. The CDR3 region is CASNNAVNSPLHF. Here the CDR3 DNA reads TGTGCCAGCAACAATGCCGTGAATTCACCCCTCCACTTT.